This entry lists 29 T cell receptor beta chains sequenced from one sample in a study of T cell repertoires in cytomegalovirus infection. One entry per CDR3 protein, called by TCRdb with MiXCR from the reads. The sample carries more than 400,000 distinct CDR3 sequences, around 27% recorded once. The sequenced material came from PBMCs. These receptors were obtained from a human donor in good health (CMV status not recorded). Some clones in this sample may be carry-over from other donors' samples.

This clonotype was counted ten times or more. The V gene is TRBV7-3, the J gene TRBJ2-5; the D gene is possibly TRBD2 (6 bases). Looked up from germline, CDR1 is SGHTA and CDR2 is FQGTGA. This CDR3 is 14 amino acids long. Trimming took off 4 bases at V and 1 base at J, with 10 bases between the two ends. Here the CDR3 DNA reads TGTGCCAGCAGCTCCAGCGGGCCCCAAGAGACCCAGTACTTC. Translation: CASSSSGPQETQYF. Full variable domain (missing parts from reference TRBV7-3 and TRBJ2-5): GAGVSQTPSNKVTEKGKYVELRCDPISGHTALYWYRQSLGQGPEFLIYFQGTGAADDSGLPNDRFFAVRPEGSVSTLKIQRTERGDSAVYLCASSSSGPQETQYFGPGTRLLVL.

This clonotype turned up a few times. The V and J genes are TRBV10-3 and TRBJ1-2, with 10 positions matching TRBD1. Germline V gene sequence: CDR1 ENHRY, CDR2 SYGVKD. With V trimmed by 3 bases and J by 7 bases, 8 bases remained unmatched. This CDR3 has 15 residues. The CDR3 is CAISEPGQGLSGYTF. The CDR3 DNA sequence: TGTGCCATCAGTGAACCGGGACAGGGGTTGAGTGGCTACACCTTC.

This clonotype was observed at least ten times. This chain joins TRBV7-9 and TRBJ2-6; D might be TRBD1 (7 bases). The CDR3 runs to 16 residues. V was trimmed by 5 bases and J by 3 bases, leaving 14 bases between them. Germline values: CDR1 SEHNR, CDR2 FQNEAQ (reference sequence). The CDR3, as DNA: TGTGCCAGCAGCCAGACAGGGAGGAGTGGGGCCAACGTCCTGACTTTC. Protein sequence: CASSQTGRSGANVLTF.

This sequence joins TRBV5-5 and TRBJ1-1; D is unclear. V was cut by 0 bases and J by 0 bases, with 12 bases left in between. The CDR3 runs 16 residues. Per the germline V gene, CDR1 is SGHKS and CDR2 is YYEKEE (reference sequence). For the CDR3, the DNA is TGTGCCAGCAGCTTGGACGGGCAGCTAATGAACACTGAAGCTTTCTTT. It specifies CASSLDGQLMNTEAFF.

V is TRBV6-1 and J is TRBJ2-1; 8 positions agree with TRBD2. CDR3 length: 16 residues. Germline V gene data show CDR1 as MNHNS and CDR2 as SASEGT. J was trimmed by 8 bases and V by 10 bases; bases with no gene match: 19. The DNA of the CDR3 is TGTGCCACCGCGGGCCCGGTTGCCGGGAGGGCCGATGAGCAGTTCTTC. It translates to CATAGPVAGRADEQFF.

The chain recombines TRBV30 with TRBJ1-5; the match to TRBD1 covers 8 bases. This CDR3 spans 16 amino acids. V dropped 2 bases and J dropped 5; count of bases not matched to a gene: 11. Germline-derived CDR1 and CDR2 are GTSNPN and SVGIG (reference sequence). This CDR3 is CAWSQWTGTRDQPQHF. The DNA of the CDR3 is TGTGCCTGGAGTCAATGGACAGGGACGAGAGATCAGCCCCAGCATTTT. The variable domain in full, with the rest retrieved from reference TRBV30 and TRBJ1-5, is SQTIHQWPATLVQPVGSPLSLECTVEGTSNPNLYWYRQAAGRGLQLLFYSVGIGQISSEVPQNLSASRPQDRQFILSSKKLLLSDSGFYLCAWSQWTGTRDQPQHFGDGTRLSIL.

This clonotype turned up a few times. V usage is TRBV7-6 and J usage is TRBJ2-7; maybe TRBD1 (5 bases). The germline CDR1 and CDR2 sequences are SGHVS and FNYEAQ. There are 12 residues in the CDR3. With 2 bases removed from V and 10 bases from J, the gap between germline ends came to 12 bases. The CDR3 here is CASSLTTVIQYF. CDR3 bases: TGTGCCAGCAGCTTAACGACAGTAATACAGTACTTC.

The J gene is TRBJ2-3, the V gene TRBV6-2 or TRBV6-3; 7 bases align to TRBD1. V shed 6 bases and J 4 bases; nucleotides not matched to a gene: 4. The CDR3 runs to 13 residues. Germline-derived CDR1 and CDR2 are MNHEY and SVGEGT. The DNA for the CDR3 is TGTGCCAGCAGCGACAGGGCGTCAGATACGCAGTATTTT. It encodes CASSDRASDTQYF.

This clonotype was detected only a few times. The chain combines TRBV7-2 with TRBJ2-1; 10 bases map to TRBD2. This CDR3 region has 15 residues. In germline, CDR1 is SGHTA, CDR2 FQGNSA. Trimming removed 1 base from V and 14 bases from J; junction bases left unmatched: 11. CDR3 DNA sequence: TGTGCCAGCAGCTTAGTGGCCGGGACTAGCGAGAACGAGTTCTTC. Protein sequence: CASSLVAGTSENEFF.

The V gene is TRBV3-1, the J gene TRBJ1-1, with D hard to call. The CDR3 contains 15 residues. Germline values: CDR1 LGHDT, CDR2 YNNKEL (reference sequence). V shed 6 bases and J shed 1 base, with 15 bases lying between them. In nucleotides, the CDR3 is TGTGCCAGCAGTCCTCAGGTCATCCAGAACACTGAAGCTTTCTTT. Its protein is CASSPQVIQNTEAFF.

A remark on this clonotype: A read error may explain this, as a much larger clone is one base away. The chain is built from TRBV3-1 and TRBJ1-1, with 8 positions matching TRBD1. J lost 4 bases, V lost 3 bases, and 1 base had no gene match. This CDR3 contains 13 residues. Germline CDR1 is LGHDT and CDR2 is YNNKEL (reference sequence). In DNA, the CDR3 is TGTGCCAGCAGCCAGGACAGGGCCACTGAAGCTTTCTTT. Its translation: CASSQDRATEAFF.

CDR3 sequence (DNA): TGTGCCAGCAGCTTAACCGGGAGGAGCACAGATACGCAGTATTTT. This encodes CASSLTGRSTDTQYF. V is TRBV7-8 and J is TRBJ2-3, with 7 bases that match TRBD2. Germline assignment: CDR1 SGHVS and CDR2 FQNEAQ. V shed 2 bases and J 0 bases; nucleotides not matched to a gene: 2. The CDR3 is 15 residues long.

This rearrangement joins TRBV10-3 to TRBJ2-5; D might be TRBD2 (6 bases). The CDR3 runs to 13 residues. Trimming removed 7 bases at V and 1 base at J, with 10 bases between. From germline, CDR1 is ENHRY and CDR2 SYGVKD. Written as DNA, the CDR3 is TGTGCCATCACCGGGGACTCCCAAGAGACCCAGTACTTC. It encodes CAITGDSQETQYF.

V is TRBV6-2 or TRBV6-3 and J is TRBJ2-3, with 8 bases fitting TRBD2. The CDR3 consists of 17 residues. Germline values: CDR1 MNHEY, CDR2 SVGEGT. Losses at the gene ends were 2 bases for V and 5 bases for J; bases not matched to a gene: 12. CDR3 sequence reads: CASSYTRSGRVGDTQYF. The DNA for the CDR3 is TGTGCCAGCAGTTACACCAGGAGCGGGAGAGTTGGAGATACGCAGTATTTT.

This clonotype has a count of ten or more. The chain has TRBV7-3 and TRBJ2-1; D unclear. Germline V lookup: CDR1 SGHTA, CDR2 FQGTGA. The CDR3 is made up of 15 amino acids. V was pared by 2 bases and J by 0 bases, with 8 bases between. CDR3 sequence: CASSLLRTSYNEQFF. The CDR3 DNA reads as TGTGCCAGCAGCTTACTTCGGACCTCCTACAATGAGCAGTTCTTC. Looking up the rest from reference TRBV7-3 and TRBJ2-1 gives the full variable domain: GAGVSQTPSNKVTEKGKYVELRCDPISGHTALYWYRQSLGQGPEFLIYFQGTGAADDSGLPNDRFFAVRPEGSVSTLKIQRTERGDSAVYLCASSLLRTSYNEQFFGPGTRLTVL.

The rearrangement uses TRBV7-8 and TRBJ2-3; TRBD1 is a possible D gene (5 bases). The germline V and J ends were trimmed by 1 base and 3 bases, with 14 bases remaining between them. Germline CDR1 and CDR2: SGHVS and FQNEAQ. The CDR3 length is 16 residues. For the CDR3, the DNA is TGTGCCAGCAGCTTAGGAGTGCAGGGTTTAACAGATACGCAGTATTTT. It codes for CASSLGVQGLTDTQYF.

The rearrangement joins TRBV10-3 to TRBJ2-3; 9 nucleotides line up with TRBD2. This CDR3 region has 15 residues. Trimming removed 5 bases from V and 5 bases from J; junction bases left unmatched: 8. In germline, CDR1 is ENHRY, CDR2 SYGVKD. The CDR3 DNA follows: TGTGCCATCAGTCCATTAGCGGGAGCGGGAGATACGCAGTATTTT. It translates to CAISPLAGAGDTQYF.

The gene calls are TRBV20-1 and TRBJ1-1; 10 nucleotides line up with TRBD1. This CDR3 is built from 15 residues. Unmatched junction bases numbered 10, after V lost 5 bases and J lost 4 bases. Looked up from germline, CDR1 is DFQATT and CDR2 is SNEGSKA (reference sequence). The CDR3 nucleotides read TGCAGTGCTCGGACAGGGGGGAGATCGGGCACTGAAGCTTTCTTT. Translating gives CSARTGGRSGTEAFF.

The CDR3 DNA reads as TGTGCCAGCAGCTTAAGCGGGAGGGCCGGGAATGAGCAGTTCTTC. Amino acid sequence: CASSLSGRAGNEQFF. The chain is built from TRBV7-2 and TRBJ2-1, with 10 bases identical to TRBD2. Per the germline V gene, CDR1 is SGHTA and CDR2 is FQGNSA. V dropped 2 bases and J dropped 7; count of bases not matched to a gene: 5. The CDR3 runs 15 residues.

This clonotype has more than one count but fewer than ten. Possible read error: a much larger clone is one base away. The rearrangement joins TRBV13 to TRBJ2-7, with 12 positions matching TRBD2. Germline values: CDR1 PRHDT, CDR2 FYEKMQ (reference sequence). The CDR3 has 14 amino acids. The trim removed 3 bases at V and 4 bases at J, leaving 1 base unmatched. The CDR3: CASSLTSGRYEQYF. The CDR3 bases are TGTGCCAGCAGCTTGACTAGCGGGAGATACGAGCAGTACTTC.

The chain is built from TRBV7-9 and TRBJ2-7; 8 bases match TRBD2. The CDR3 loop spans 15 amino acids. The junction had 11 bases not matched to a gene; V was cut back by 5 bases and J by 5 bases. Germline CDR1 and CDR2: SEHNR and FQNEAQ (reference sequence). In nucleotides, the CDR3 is TGTGCCAGCAGCGAACTAGCGGCACTCACGGACGAGCAGTACTTC. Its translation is CASSELAALTDEQYF.

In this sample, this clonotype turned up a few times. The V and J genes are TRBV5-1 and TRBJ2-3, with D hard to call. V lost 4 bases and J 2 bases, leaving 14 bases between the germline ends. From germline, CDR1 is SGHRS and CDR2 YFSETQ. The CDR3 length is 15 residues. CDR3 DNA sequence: TGCGCCAGCAGCCCTGAATATCCGATCACAGATACGCAGTATTTT. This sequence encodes CASSPEYPITDTQYF. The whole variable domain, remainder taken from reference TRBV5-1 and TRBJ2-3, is KAGVTQTPRYLIKTRGQQVTLSCSPISGHRSVSWYQQTPGQGLQFLFEYFSETQRNKGNFPGRFSGRQFSNSRSEMNVSTLELGDSALYLCASSPEYPITDTQYFGPGTRLTVL.

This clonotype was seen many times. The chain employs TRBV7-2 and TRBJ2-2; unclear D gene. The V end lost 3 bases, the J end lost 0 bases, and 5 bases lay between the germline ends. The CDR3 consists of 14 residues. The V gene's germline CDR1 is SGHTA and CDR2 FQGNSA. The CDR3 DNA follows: TGTGCCAGCAGCTTCACTTCGAACACCGGGGAGCTGTTTTTT. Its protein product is CASSFTSNTGELFF.

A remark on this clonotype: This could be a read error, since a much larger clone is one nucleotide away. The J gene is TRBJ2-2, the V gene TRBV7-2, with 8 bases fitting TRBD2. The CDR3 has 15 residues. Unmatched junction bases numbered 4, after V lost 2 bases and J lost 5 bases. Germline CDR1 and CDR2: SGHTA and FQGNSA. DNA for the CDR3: TGTGCCAGCAGCTTAAAAAGCGGGAGTACCGGGGAGCTGTTTTTT. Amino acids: CASSLKSGSTGELFF.

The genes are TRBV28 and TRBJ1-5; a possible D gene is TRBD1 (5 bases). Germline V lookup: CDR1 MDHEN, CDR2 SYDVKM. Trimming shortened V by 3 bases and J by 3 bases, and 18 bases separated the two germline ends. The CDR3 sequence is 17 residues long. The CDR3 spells CASSLFALRGDNQPQHF. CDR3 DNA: TGTGCCAGCAGTTTGTTTGCCCTTCGGGGCGACAATCAGCCCCAGCATTTT.

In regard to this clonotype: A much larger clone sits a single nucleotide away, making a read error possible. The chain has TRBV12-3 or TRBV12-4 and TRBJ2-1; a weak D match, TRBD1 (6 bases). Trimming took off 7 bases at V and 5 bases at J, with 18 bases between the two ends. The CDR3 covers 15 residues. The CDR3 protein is CASIATWTAHNEQFF. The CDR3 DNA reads TGTGCCAGCATCGCGACTTGGACAGCTCACAATGAGCAGTTCTTC.

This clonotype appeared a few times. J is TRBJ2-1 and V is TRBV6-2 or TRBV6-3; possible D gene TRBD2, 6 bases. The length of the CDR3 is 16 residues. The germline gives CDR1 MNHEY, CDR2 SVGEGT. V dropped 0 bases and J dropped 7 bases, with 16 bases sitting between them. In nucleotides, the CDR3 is TGTGCCAGCAGTTACTCGCGGGACCCCCCCGTAAATGAGCAGTTCTTC. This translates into CASSYSRDPPVNEQFF.

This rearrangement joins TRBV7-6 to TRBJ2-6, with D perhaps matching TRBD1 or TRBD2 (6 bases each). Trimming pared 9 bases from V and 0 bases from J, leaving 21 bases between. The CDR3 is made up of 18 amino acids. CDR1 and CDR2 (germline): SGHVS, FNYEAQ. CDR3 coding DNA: TGTGCCAGTGGGGGGCCGGAAACGATCTACTCTGGGGCCAACGTCCTGACTTTC. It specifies CASGGPETIYSGANVLTF.

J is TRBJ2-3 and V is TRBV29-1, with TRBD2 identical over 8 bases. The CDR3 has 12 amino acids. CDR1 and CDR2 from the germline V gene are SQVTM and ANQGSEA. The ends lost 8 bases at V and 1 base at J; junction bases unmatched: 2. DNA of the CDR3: TGCAGCATTAGCGGGGGCACAGATACGCAGTATTTT. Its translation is CSISGGTDTQYF.